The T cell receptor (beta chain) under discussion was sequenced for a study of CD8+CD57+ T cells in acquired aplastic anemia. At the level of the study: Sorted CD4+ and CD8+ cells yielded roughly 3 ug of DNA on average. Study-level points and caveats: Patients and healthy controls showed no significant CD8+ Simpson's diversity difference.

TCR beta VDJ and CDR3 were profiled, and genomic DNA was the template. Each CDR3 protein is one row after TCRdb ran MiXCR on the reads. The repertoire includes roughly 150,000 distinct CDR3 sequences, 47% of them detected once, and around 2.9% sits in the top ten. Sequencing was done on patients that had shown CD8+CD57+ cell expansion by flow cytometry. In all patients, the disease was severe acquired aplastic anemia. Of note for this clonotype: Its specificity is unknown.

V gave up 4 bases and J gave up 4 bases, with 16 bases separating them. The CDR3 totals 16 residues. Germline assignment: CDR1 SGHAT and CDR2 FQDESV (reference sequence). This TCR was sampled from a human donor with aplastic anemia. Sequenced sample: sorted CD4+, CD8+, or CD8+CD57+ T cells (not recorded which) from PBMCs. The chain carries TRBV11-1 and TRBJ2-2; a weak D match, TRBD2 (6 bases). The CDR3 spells CASSSVMAGPTGELFF. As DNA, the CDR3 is TGTGCCAGCAGCTCCGTGATGGCGGGACCCACCGGGGAGCTGTTTTTT.